This TCR beta chain is from a study of CD8+CD57+ T cells in acquired aplastic anemia. Notes on the study in general: Researchers report that fewer than 35 CD8+ CDR3 sequences appeared in both patients and controls.

According to the study, genomic DNA was the template for TCR beta VDJ and CDR3 profiling. Each CDR3 protein gets one entry after TCRdb re-called the reads with MiXCR. This sample has hundreds of thousands of distinct CDR3 sequences, with around 30% found just once. Many counts were recorded for this clonotype. What it binds is not known. This CDR3 spans 12 amino acids. Germline V gene sequence: CDR1 KGHDR, CDR2 SFDVKD. With 1 base removed from V and 8 bases from J, the gap between germline ends came to 7 bases. Patients selected for sequencing had displayed CD8+CD57+ cell expansion by flow cytometry. This TCR was recovered from a human donor with aplastic anemia. V is TRBV24-1 and J is TRBJ1-2, with D tentatively TRBD1 (5 bases). Specimen: sorted CD4+, CD8+, or CD8+CD57+ T cells (not recorded which) from PBMCs. The CDR3 coding sequence is TGTGCCACCAGTGATTTATCAGGGGGCTACACCTTC. This encodes CATSDLSGGYTF.